This TCR beta chain was captured in a study of memory CD4+ T cells and cytomegalovirus serostatus. Single viable CD3+CD4+CD8-CD45RO+ cells were sorted as the memory CD4+ T cells. CD4+ T cells were isolated by positive magnetic selection. This CDR3 comprises 14 residues. Germline values: CDR1 SNHLY, CDR2 FYNNEI. V dropped 6 bases and J dropped 5 bases, with 16 bases sitting between them. Libraries were prepared by immunoSEQ multiplex PCR; TCRdb keeps only in-frame clonotypes and omits some of them. Of approximately 47,000 clones listed, under 80% are singletons. This sequence joins TRBV2 and TRBJ2-5; D is unresolved. The source is an adult in good health and CMV-seronegative. The specimen sequenced was memory CD4+ T cells from blood. CDR3 residues: CASRENSERETQYF. CDR3 nucleotide sequence: TGTGCCAGCAGGGAGAACAGTGAACGGGAGACCCAGTACTTC. Full variable domain (rest looked up from reference TRBV2 and TRBJ2-5): EPEVTQTPSHQVTQMGQEVILRCVPISNHLYFYWYRQILGQKVEFLVSFYNNEISEKSEIFDDQFSVERPDGSNFTLKIRSTKLEDSAMYFCASRENSERETQYFGPGTRLLVL.